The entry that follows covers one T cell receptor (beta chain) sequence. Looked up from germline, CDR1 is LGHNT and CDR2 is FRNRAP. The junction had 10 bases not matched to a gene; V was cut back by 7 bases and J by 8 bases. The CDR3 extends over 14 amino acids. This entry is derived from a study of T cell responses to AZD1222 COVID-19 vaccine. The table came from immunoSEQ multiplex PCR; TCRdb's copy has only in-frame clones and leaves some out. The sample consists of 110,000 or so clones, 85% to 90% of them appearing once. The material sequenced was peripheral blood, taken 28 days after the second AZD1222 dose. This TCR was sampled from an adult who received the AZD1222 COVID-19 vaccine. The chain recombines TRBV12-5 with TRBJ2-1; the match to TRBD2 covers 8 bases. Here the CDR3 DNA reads TGTGCTAGTGTCAATAGCGGGACTGACGATGAGCAGTTCTTC. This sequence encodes CASVNSGTDDEQFF. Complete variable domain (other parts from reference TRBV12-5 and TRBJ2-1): DARVTQTPRHKVTEMGQEVTMRCQPILGHNTVFWYRQTMMQGLELLAYFRNRAPLDDSGMPKDRFSAEMPDATLATLKIQPSEPRDSAVYFCASVNSGTDDEQFFGPGTRLTVL.